The 32 T cell receptor beta chains in this list originate from one sample, sequenced in a study of technical replicates of blood from a handful of donors. This table comes from immunoSEQ multiplex PCR, and its TCRdb copy is limited to in-frame clones, with some not included. The sample lists roughly 72,000 clones, approximately 93% seen once, with 0.3% to 0.5% in the top ten. Sequencing was done on a sample of T cells isolated from PBMCs. All receptors come from a human donor in good health.

This clone was seen just once. The chain uses TRBV7-2 and TRBJ2-5; 8 bases agree with TRBD2. From germline, CDR1 is SGHTA and CDR2 FQGNSA. V was clipped by 2 bases and J by 4 bases; unmatched bases: 12. The length of the CDR3 is 17 residues. CDR3 bases: TGTGCCAGCAGCTTAAGTCAACTAGCGGAGCTCGGAGAGACCCAGTACTTC. As protein: CASSLSQLAELGETQYF.

This chain links TRBV11-3 with TRBJ2-6, with no clear D. The germline V gene has CDR1 SGHNT and CDR2 YENEEA. The CDR3 sequence is 16 residues long. V shed 1 base and J shed 2 bases, with 9 bases lying between them. CDR3 amino acids: CASSLGPGPGANVLTF. CDR3 in DNA: TGTGCCAGCAGCTTAGGCCCAGGCCCTGGGGCCAACGTCCTGACTTTC.

This chain joins TRBV28 and TRBJ2-7, with 7 bases aligning to TRBD2. The CDR3 is 11 amino acids. V shed 5 bases and J 7 bases; nucleotides not matched to a gene: 2. Germline loops: CDR1 MDHEN, CDR2 SYDVKM. Here the CDR3 DNA reads TGTGCCAGCAGTGACGGGAGGGAGCAGTACTTC. It yields the protein CASSDGREQYF.

The rearrangement uses TRBV4-1 and TRBJ1-1; unclear D gene. Germline loops: CDR1 MGHRA, CDR2 YSYEKL. This CDR3 is built from 15 residues. V dropped 6 bases and J dropped 0 bases, with 14 bases sitting between them. The CDR3 coding sequence is TGCGCCAGCAGGGGAGAGGTGGGAATGAACACTGAAGCTTTCTTT. It yields the protein CASRGEVGMNTEAFF.

V and J are TRBV5-1 and TRBJ1-4; D not certain. This CDR3 is 14 amino acids long. The V end was cut by 2 bases, the J end by 8 bases, with 13 bases between. Germline CDR1 is SGHRS and CDR2 is YFSETQ. The CDR3 nucleotides are TGCGCCAGCAGCTTAGGAGGGTTGGGGGAAAAACTGTTTTTT. This codes for CASSLGGLGEKLFF.

The chain uses TRBV2 and TRBJ1-1; possibly TRBD1 for D (6 bases). Germline loops: CDR1 SNHLY, CDR2 FYNNEI. The CDR3 loop spans 14 amino acids. V lost 7 bases to trimming and J lost 1 base, with 13 bases between them. Written as DNA, the CDR3 is TGTGCCAGCATGTGGACAGAATCGAACACTGAAGCTTTCTTT. Translation: CASMWTESNTEAFF.

This chain links TRBV11-1 with TRBJ1-1, with D possibly TRBD1 on 5 matching bases. V gave up 3 bases and J gave up 1 base, with 15 bases separating them. Per germline, CDR1 SGHAT and CDR2 FQDESV (reference sequence). The CDR3 length is 16 residues. CDR3 coding DNA: TGTGCCAGCAGCTTTTCGTTCAGGGTACAGAACACTGAAGCTTTCTTT. As protein: CASSFSFRVQNTEAFF.

The chain combines TRBV9 with TRBJ1-1, with 9 bases that match TRBD1. The CDR3 has 15 amino acids. The V and J ends lost 2 bases and 1 base, in that order; junction bases with no gene match: 3. Germline V CDR1 and CDR2: SGDLS, YYNGEE. The CDR3 reads CASSVGQGRNTEAFF. In nucleotides, the CDR3 is TGTGCCAGCAGCGTCGGACAGGGGCGGAACACTGAAGCTTTCTTT.

J is TRBJ2-7 and V is TRBV29-1; D not certain. The V end was cut by 5 bases, the J end by 5 bases, with 19 bases between. Germline assignment: CDR1 SQVTM and CDR2 ANQGSEA. The CDR3 is 14 amino acids. The CDR3 sequence: CSVFVADAYHEQYF. Written as DNA, the CDR3 is TGCAGCGTTTTCGTCGCGGATGCCTACCACGAGCAGTACTTC.

The V and J genes are TRBV4-1 and TRBJ2-1, with D unclear. The CDR3 is made up of 17 amino acids. The germline V gene has CDR1 MGHRA and CDR2 YSYEKL. V was cut by 1 base and J by 2 bases, with 15 bases left in between. Here the CDR3 DNA reads TGCGCCAGCAGCCAAGTGATCTTCCGCACACCCTACAATGAGCAGTTCTTC. Its translation is CASSQVIFRTPYNEQFF.

The J gene is TRBJ2-7, the V gene TRBV11-2, with TRBD2 identical over 7 bases. Trimming cost V 4 bases and J 2 bases; bases outside gene matches: 2. Germline CDR1 and CDR2: SGHAT and FQNNGV. The CDR3 contains 13 residues. CDR3 sequence: CASSYGRPYEQYF. CDR3 in DNA: TGTGCCAGCAGCTACGGGAGGCCCTACGAGCAGTACTTC.

This chain connects TRBV2 to TRBJ2-5, with TRBD2 matching 8 bases. Looked up from germline, CDR1 is SNHLY and CDR2 is FYNNEI. V trimming: 6 bases; J trimming: 5 bases; junction bases outside the gene matches: 11. The CDR3 covers 15 residues. The CDR3 DNA sequence: TGTGCCAGCAGACAAGAGGCGGGAGGCAAGGAGACCCAGTACTTC. Its translation is CASRQEAGGKETQYF.

This clone was counted once. The chain recombines TRBV27 with TRBJ2-7, with a weak D call TRBD2 (6 bases). This CDR3 spans 15 amino acids. CDR1 and CDR2 from the germline V gene are MNHEY and SMNVEV (reference sequence). V shed 5 bases and J shed 4 bases, with 18 bases lying between them. This CDR3 reads CASSPSSGVGYEQYF. The CDR3 DNA is TGTGCCAGCAGTCCTTCCTCGGGGGTGGGATACGAGCAGTACTTC.

This chain connects TRBV12-5 to TRBJ2-1; TRBD1 matches at 9 bases. V dropped 0 bases and J dropped 9; count of bases not matched to a gene: 9. The V gene's germline CDR1 is LGHNT and CDR2 FRNRAP. The CDR3 is 16 amino acids. CDR3 loop: CASGLVPGQGKSEQFF. For the CDR3, the DNA is TGTGCTAGTGGTTTGGTACCTGGACAGGGGAAGAGTGAGCAGTTCTTC.

This clone was counted once. This chain connects TRBV29-1 to TRBJ2-1; TRBD2 agrees at 7 bases. Germline CDR1 SQVTM, CDR2 ANQGSEA. With 0 bases clipped from V and 7 bases from J, the junction kept 24 bases outside the gene matches. The length of the CDR3 is 20 residues. The CDR3 loop is CSVEENLSGIRPIFGNEQFF. CDR3 nucleotides: TGCAGCGTTGAAGAAAATTTAAGCGGGATACGGCCGATTTTCGGAAATGAGCAGTTCTTC.

The chain carries TRBV7-6 and TRBJ2-1; TRBD2 matches 8 bases. Trimming took 1 base from V and 2 from J; bases not matched to a gene: 7. In germline, CDR1 is SGHVS, CDR2 FNYEAQ. There are 17 residues in the CDR3. The CDR3 region is CASSLGPPGLAYNEQFF. The CDR3 DNA sequence: TGTGCCAGCAGCTTAGGGCCTCCGGGACTAGCCTACAATGAGCAGTTCTTC. Filled out from reference TRBV7-6 and TRBJ2-1, the complete variable domain reads GAGVSQSPRYKVTKRGQDVALRCDPISGHVSLYWYRQALGQGPEFLTYFNYEAQQDKSGLPNDRFSAERPEGSISTLTIQRTEQRDSAMYRCASSLGPPGLAYNEQFFGPGTRLTVL.

This chain joins TRBV5-1 and TRBJ2-2, with D unresolved. CDR1 and CDR2 from the germline V gene are SGHRS and YFSETQ. The CDR3 spans 15 residues. V lost 0 bases to trimming and J lost 2 bases, with 8 bases between them. Written as DNA, the CDR3 is TGCGCCAGCAGCTTGGACTCCCTTAACACCGGGGAGCTGTTTTTT. Translation gives CASSLDSLNTGELFF.

The chain is built from TRBV5-1 and TRBJ1-5; TRBD1 agrees at 8 bases. Germline V gene data show CDR1 as SGHRS and CDR2 as YFSETQ. CDR3 length: 15 amino acids. The V segment lost 1 base and the J segment 3 bases; nucleotides outside the gene matches: 3. The CDR3 reads CASSLTGGINQPQHF. Written as DNA, the CDR3 is TGCGCCAGCAGCTTGACAGGGGGGATCAATCAGCCCCAGCATTTT.

V is TRBV15 and J is TRBJ2-1; 8 nucleotides match TRBD2. The CDR3 consists of 16 residues. V dropped 5 bases and J dropped 4; count of bases not matched to a gene: 10. Per the germline V gene, CDR1 is LNHNV and CDR2 is YYDKDF (reference sequence). The CDR3 DNA reads as TGTGCCACCAGCGGGGAACTAGCGGCCAAGTACAATGAGCAGTTCTTC. The encoded protein is CATSGELAAKYNEQFF.

The CDR3 DNA reads TGTGCCAGCAGCTTACTGGGACTAGCGGGAGTTCAGGAGCAGTACTTC. Residues: CASSLLGLAGVQEQYF. The chain is built from TRBV7-9 and TRBJ2-7; 14 bases fit TRBD2. Per the germline V gene, CDR1 is SEHNR and CDR2 is FQNEAQ (reference sequence). The V gene end was trimmed by 2 bases and the J gene end by 7 bases; junction bases not matched to a gene: 7. The CDR3 is 16 amino acids.

J is TRBJ2-1 and V is TRBV5-6; TRBD2 agrees at 9 bases. The CDR3 sequence is 16 residues long. Looked up from germline, CDR1 is SGHDT and CDR2 is YYEEEE. Trimming cost V 4 bases and J 1 base; bases outside gene matches: 6. CDR3 region: CASSPETSGSYNEQFF. The CDR3 nucleotides read TGTGCCAGCAGCCCAGAGACTAGCGGATCCTACAATGAGCAGTTCTTC.

The chain employs TRBV9 and TRBJ1-1, with D unclear. CDR3 size: 15 residues. Per the germline V gene, CDR1 is SGDLS and CDR2 is YYNGEE. V was clipped by 2 bases and J by 0 bases, with 11 bases between them. DNA of the CDR3: TGTGCCAGCAGCGTTGGAGGACGGGTGAACACTGAAGCTTTCTTT. Protein: CASSVGGRVNTEAFF.

The chain employs TRBV19 and TRBJ1-2, with 9 bases lining up with TRBD1. Germline values: CDR1 LNHDA, CDR2 SQIVND (reference sequence). The V gene end was trimmed by 9 bases and the J gene end by 6 bases; junction bases not matched to a gene: 2. The length of the CDR3 is 11 residues. CDR3 coding DNA: TGTGCCAGCGACAGGGGGAATGGCTACACCTTC. It yields the protein CASDRGNGYTF.

This chain joins TRBV5-1 and TRBJ2-7; TRBD1 matches at 7 bases. Germline V CDR1 and CDR2: SGHRS, YFSETQ. After removal of 4 bases from V and 5 bases from J, the junction contained 12 bases not matched to a gene. This CDR3 spans 15 amino acids. The CDR3 nucleotides are TGCGCCAGCAGCGCGCTCGGGACAGTAGGGGACGAGCAGTACTTC. Translated: CASSALGTVGDEQYF.

The rearrangement uses TRBV10-3 and TRBJ1-5, with D perhaps matching TRBD1 (5 bases). Germline V CDR1 and CDR2: ENHRY, SYGVKD. The CDR3 runs to 12 residues. Trimming stripped 10 bases from V and 5 bases from J, with 12 bases between. The CDR3 DNA reads TGTGCCACTGCAGGGCGAGATCAGCCCCAGCATTTT. Residues: CATAGRDQPQHF.

This rearrangement joins TRBV7-2 to TRBJ2-3; 12 bases are shared with TRBD2. V gave up 6 bases and J gave up 2 bases; unmatched junction bases: 6. Germline-derived CDR1 and CDR2 are SGHTA and FQGNSA. The CDR3 is 16 amino acids. This chain's CDR3 is CASRTSSGGVTDTQYF. In DNA, the CDR3 is TGTGCCAGCAGAACCTCTAGCGGGGGGGTCACAGATACGCAGTATTTT.

The rearrangement links TRBV19 to TRBJ1-1, with 9 bases aligning to TRBD1. In germline, CDR1 is LNHDA, CDR2 SQIVND (reference sequence). CDR3 length equals 15 residues. After removal of 5 bases from V and 5 bases from J, the junction contained 9 bases not matched to a gene. The chain's CDR3 is CASSPFGQGKTEAFF. The DNA of the CDR3 is TGTGCCAGTAGTCCCTTCGGACAGGGGAAAACTGAAGCTTTCTTT.

The chain links TRBV6-5 to TRBJ2-5; TRBD2 is a possible D gene (6 bases). Germline CDR1 MNHEY, CDR2 SVGAGI. This CDR3 region has 14 residues. V was trimmed by 1 base and J by 2 bases, leaving 8 bases between them. The CDR3 DNA sequence: TGTGCCAGCAGTTACTTCGGGACTCAAGAGACCCAGTACTTC. As protein: CASSYFGTQETQYF.

The chain recombines TRBV30 with TRBJ2-7; 7 bases map to TRBD1. This CDR3 has 15 residues. V trimming: 3 bases; J trimming: 4 bases; junction bases outside the gene matches: 12. Germline V gives CDR1 GTSNPN, CDR2 SVGIG (reference sequence). CDR3 sequence: CAWRETGKNGYEQYF. The CDR3 DNA reads as TGTGCCTGGAGAGAGACAGGGAAGAACGGGTACGAGCAGTACTTC.

V gene TRBV27 combines with J gene TRBJ1-2; 8 bases agree with TRBD1. Germline CDR1 and CDR2: MNHEY and SMNVEV (reference sequence). The J segment lost 6 bases and the V segment lost 5 bases, leaving 11 bases of the junction unmatched. The CDR3 is 15 amino acids. The CDR3 is CASSPRQGIRDGYTF. In nucleotides, the CDR3 is TGTGCCAGCAGTCCTAGACAGGGGATAAGGGATGGCTACACCTTC.

This chain uses TRBV27 with TRBJ2-1, with 13 bases identical to TRBD2. Per the germline V gene, CDR1 is MNHEY and CDR2 is SMNVEV (reference sequence). V shed 6 bases, J shed 8 bases, and the junction held 4 bases outside the gene matches. This CDR3 spans 14 amino acids. Written as DNA, the CDR3 is TGTGCCAGCAGACTAGCGGGAGGGTGGGATGAGCAGTTCTTC. Protein sequence: CASRLAGGWDEQFF.

The V gene is TRBV2, the J gene TRBJ2-3, with TRBD2 identical over 7 bases. Germline assignment: CDR1 SNHLY and CDR2 FYNNEI. The length of the CDR3 is 12 residues. Trimming removed 6 bases from V and 5 bases from J; junction bases left unmatched: 2. CDR3 in amino acids: CASRQREDTQYF. DNA for the CDR3: TGTGCCAGCAGGCAGCGGGAAGATACGCAGTATTTT.